A single sample is the source of the 13 T cell receptor beta chains below, sequenced in a study of blood T cell repertoires in COVID-19. Repertoires were generated with immunoSEQ multiplex PCR, while TCRdb's copy carries only in-frame clones and drops some. The profile shows about 250,000 clones, around 88% of them singletons. Sequenced: PBMCs or T cells enriched from blood (not recorded which). The receptor source for this set is a man aged 40-49 years who had recovered from COVID-19.

The rearrangement uses TRBV7-6 and TRBJ2-7; the match to TRBD1 covers 9 bases. Looked up from germline, CDR1 is SGHVS and CDR2 is FNYEAQ. With V trimmed by 4 bases and J by 5 bases, 12 bases remained unmatched. The CDR3 consists of 16 residues. In nucleotides, the CDR3 is TGTGCCAGCAGCTACCCTCCGGGGACAGGGAGGCACGAGCAGTACTTC. It translates to CASSYPPGTGRHEQYF.

This clone was counted a few times. This chain connects TRBV24-1 to TRBJ2-7; 10 nucleotides align to TRBD2. The V gene's germline CDR1 is KGHDR and CDR2 SFDVKD. The CDR3 covers 15 residues. V was clipped by 5 bases and J by 4 bases; unmatched bases: 7. The CDR3: CATSGHTSGTYEQYF. The CDR3 nucleotides are TGTGCCACCAGTGGACATACTAGCGGGACGTACGAGCAGTACTTC.

V is TRBV28 and J is TRBJ1-6, with 9 bases fitting TRBD1. The germline V gene has CDR1 MDHEN and CDR2 SYDVKM. The CDR3 covers 16 residues. J gave up 9 bases and V 5 bases, and 11 bases lay outside the gene matches. CDR3 region: CASSPPGQGFGSPLHF. CDR3 in DNA: TGTGCCAGCAGTCCTCCGGGACAGGGTTTCGGTTCACCCCTCCACTTT.

The CDR3 DNA sequence: TGTGCCAGCAGCCTCCATCGGGGTTGCGAAAAACTGTTTTTT. The encoded protein is CASSLHRGCEKLFF. J is TRBJ1-4 and V is TRBV3-1 (or the pseudogene TRBV3-2); D is unresolved. The germline CDR1 and CDR2 sequences are LGHDT and YNNKEL (reference sequence). This CDR3 is 14 amino acids long. The V gene lost 4 bases and the J gene lost 8 bases, with 14 bases spanning the gap.

The rearrangement links TRBV28 to TRBJ2-3, with TRBD2 matching over 14 bases. V was clipped by 5 bases and J by 5 bases; unmatched bases: 12. The CDR3 is 18 residues long. Germline V gives CDR1 MDHEN, CDR2 SYDVKM. CDR3 bases: TGTGCCAGCAGTCTTTCAGGGGGACTAGCGGGAGACAGAGATACGCAGTATTTT. The encoded protein is CASSLSGGLAGDRDTQYF.

The chain carries TRBV18 and TRBJ1-6, with a tentative D call TRBD1 (6 bases). Trimming cost V 1 base and J 8 bases, with 15 bases left between them. Germline V gives CDR1 KGHSH, CDR2 LQKENI. The CDR3 spans 16 residues. CDR3 loop: CASSPLGHRGDSPLHF. For the CDR3, the DNA is TGTGCCAGCTCACCACTGGGACACCGAGGGGATTCACCCCTCCACTTT.

This rearrangement joins TRBV30 to TRBJ2-7, with a possible D match to TRBD2 (7 bases). The germline gives CDR1 GTSNPN, CDR2 SVGIG (reference sequence). The CDR3 has 14 amino acids. Trimming removed 0 bases from V and 7 bases from J, with 16 bases in between. In nucleotides, the CDR3 is TGTGCCTGGAGTGTAATCGGGGGGCAGGGAGAGCAGTACTTC. Translation gives CAWSVIGGQGEQYF.

This clone showed up just once. The genes are TRBV19 and TRBJ1-5, with D perhaps TRBD1 (5 bases). Germline V gives CDR1 LNHDA, CDR2 SQIVND (reference sequence). V was shortened by 10 bases and J by 6 bases, with 16 bases between the two germline ends. This CDR3 contains 13 residues. The CDR3 region is CATNSGYVQPQHF. CDR3 nucleotide sequence: TGTGCCACCAACTCAGGGTACGTTCAGCCCCAGCATTTT.

The J gene is TRBJ2-5, the V gene TRBV9; maybe TRBD1 (5 bases). Germline V lookup: CDR1 SGDLS, CDR2 YYNGEE. This CDR3 contains 15 residues. V was trimmed by 0 bases and J by 2 bases, leaving 11 bases between them. CDR3 bases: TGTGCCAGCAGCGTAGATTCAGGGCGACAAGAGACCCAGTACTTC. Amino acid sequence: CASSVDSGRQETQYF.

This clone has only one observation. The chain is built from TRBV5-1 and TRBJ2-7; 14 bases are shared with TRBD2. This CDR3 has 17 residues. Germline values: CDR1 SGHRS, CDR2 YFSETQ. V was pared by 0 bases and J by 0 bases, with 2 bases of the junction left unmatched. The CDR3 protein is CASSLGTSGRSSYEQYF. The CDR3 DNA reads TGCGCCAGCAGCTTGGGGACTAGCGGGAGGAGCTCCTACGAGCAGTACTTC.

This clone was picked up a small number of times. This rearrangement joins TRBV5-1 to TRBJ1-5; 10 nucleotides align to TRBD1. Per germline, CDR1 SGHRS and CDR2 YFSETQ. V shed 4 bases, J shed 5 bases, and the junction held 6 bases outside the gene matches. CDR3 length: 15 residues. The CDR3 nucleotides are TGCGCCAGCAGCCCAGGGACAGGGGTTGATCAGCCCCAGCATTTT. Protein product: CASSPGTGVDQPQHF.

This chain links TRBV6-5 with TRBJ1-1; TRBD1 matches at 8 bases. The V segment lost 8 bases and the J segment 5 bases; nucleotides outside the gene matches: 4. Looked up from germline, CDR1 is MNHEY and CDR2 is SVGAGI. The CDR3 is 12 amino acids. Here the CDR3 reads CASGTGGTEAFF. Here the CDR3 DNA reads TGTGCCAGCGGAACAGGGGGGACTGAAGCTTTCTTT.

The chain recombines TRBV19 with TRBJ2-1; 10 bases line up with TRBD2. The CDR3 contains 20 residues. With 4 bases clipped from V and 8 bases from J, the junction kept 23 bases outside the gene matches. Looked up from germline, CDR1 is LNHDA and CDR2 is SQIVND (reference sequence). CDR3 region: CASSTRTQWGGAGGLDEQFF. For the CDR3, the DNA is TGTGCCAGTAGTACCAGGACACAATGGGGGGGAGCGGGAGGGTTGGATGAGCAGTTCTTC. The full variable domain, its missing parts supplied by reference TRBV19 and TRBJ2-1, is DGGITQSPKYLFRKEGQNVTLSCEQNLNHDAMYWYRQDPGQGLRLIYYSQIVNDFQKGDIAEGYSVSREKKESFPLTVTSAQKNPTAFYLCASSTRTQWGGAGGLDEQFFGPGTRLTVL.